Only a few counts were recorded for the clone carrying this T cell receptor beta chain. V lost 0 bases and J 3 bases, leaving 15 bases between the germline ends. From germline, CDR1 is LGHNA and CDR2 YSLEER. The CDR3 runs 16 residues. TCRdb re-called the 5' RACE reads with MiXCR, one entry per CDR3 protein. Seen here are a few hundred thousand distinct CDR3 sequences, under 7.5% observed once, and the top ten hold about 15%. The data derive from a study of T cells after yellow fever vaccination. The chain carries TRBV4-3 and TRBJ2-7; D is unresolved. The sequence came from a man younger than 40 who received the YFV17D yellow fever vaccine. Source: PBMCs, taken 5 days after the yellow fever booster vaccination. CDR3 amino acids: CASSQDSPGRDYEQYF. The CDR3 bases are TGCGCCAGCAGCCAAGATAGTCCTGGTAGGGACTACGAGCAGTACTTC.